Below are 27 T cell receptor beta chains sequenced from a single sample in a study of OX40 agonist ivuxolimab in advanced cancers. The protocol was immunoSEQ multiplex PCR, while the TCRdb copy is restricted to in-frame clones and leaves out a portion. The table has more than 45,000 clones, about 74% seen once; the top ten hold roughly 3%. The sequencing used CD4+ or CD8+ T cells sorted from blood, collected in a trial of the OX40 agonist ivuxolimab. The receptors come from an adult with an advanced solid tumor such as melanoma, head and neck, liver or kidney cancer.

CDR3 bases: TGTGCCAGCACCTCGAGAGAGGGAAGTGTGGGGTACGAGCAGTACTTC. This sequence encodes CASTSREGSVGYEQYF. The chain has TRBV28 and TRBJ2-7, with D possibly matching TRBD2 (5 bases). The germline gives CDR1 MDHEN, CDR2 SYDVKM. The V gene lost 7 bases and the J gene lost 4 bases, with 23 bases spanning the gap. The CDR3 covers 16 residues.

The V call is TRBV6-1, the J call TRBJ2-1, with a weak D call TRBD2 (6 bases). Trimming shortened V by 3 bases and J by 7 bases, and 22 bases separated the two germline ends. The CDR3 runs 17 residues. Germline V gene sequence: CDR1 MNHNS, CDR2 SASEGT. CDR3 loop: CASSDPRAGTHGNEQFF. The CDR3 coding sequence is TGTGCCAGCAGTGATCCGCGAGCGGGCACTCACGGGAATGAGCAGTTCTTC.

The chain couples TRBV11-2 to TRBJ2-7; 9 bases match TRBD2. The CDR3 has 16 residues. The V gene end was trimmed by 1 base and the J gene end by 0 bases; junction bases not matched to a gene: 4. Germline CDR1 is SGHAT and CDR2 is FQNNGV. This CDR3 is CASSLGAGGYSYEQYF. CDR3 sequence (DNA): TGTGCCAGCAGCTTAGGCGCGGGAGGGTACTCCTACGAGCAGTACTTC.

The V call is TRBV29-1, the J call TRBJ2-3, with 12 bases identical to TRBD1. V trimming: 6 bases; J trimming: 5 bases; junction bases outside the gene matches: 9. Germline lookup yields CDR1 SQVTM and CDR2 ANQGSEA. The CDR3 is made up of 15 amino acids. Here the CDR3 reads CSVRAGQGAGDTQYF. The CDR3 DNA reads TGCAGCGTCCGGGCGGGACAGGGGGCGGGAGATACGCAGTATTTT.

This chain joins TRBV19 and TRBJ2-7; possible D gene TRBD2, 5 bases. Germline V CDR1 and CDR2: LNHDA, SQIVND (reference sequence). With 5 bases removed from V and 6 bases from J, the gap between germline ends came to 11 bases. The CDR3 has 12 residues. CDR3 coding DNA: TGTGCCAGTAGTCCCGACTATGGCGAGCAGTACTTC. Translating gives CASSPDYGEQYF. Drawing the rest from reference TRBV19 and TRBJ2-7, the complete variable domain is DGGITQSPKYLFRKEGQNVTLSCEQNLNHDAMYWYRQDPGQGLRLIYYSQIVNDFQKGDIAEGYSVSREKKESFPLTVTSAQKNPTAFYLCASSPDYGEQYFGPGTRLTVT.

This clone has a handful of counts. This rearrangement joins TRBV7-9 to TRBJ2-1; 8 bases are shared with TRBD2. After removal of 4 bases from V and 3 bases from J, the junction contained 2 bases not matched to a gene. The CDR3 covers 14 residues. Looked up from germline, CDR1 is SEHNR and CDR2 is FQNEAQ (reference sequence). Written as DNA, the CDR3 is TGTGCCAGCAGCTCTAGCGGGCTCTACAATGAGCAGTTCTTC. The encoded protein is CASSSSGLYNEQFF.

The chain employs TRBV28 and TRBJ1-2; 8 bases are shared with TRBD1. Germline loops: CDR1 MDHEN, CDR2 SYDVKM. Trimming removed 6 bases from V and 7 bases from J; junction bases left unmatched: 19. The CDR3 covers 17 residues. The CDR3 loop reads CASRAGAGGLRTAGYTF. CDR3 in DNA: TGTGCCAGCAGAGCTGGAGCAGGGGGCTTAAGGACAGCTGGCTACACCTTC.

The chain links TRBV7-9 to TRBJ1-2, with 7 bases matching TRBD1. Germline V gives CDR1 SEHNR, CDR2 FQNEAQ (reference sequence). This CDR3 region has 16 residues. Trimming took 0 bases from V and 5 from J; bases not matched to a gene: 9. The CDR3 DNA follows: TGTGCCAGCAGCTTAGCGGTTTCGGACAGGCCTTATGGCTACACCTTC. Translation gives CASSLAVSDRPYGYTF.

The chain uses TRBV11-2 and TRBJ2-1, with 8 bases lining up with TRBD2. The CDR3 runs 16 residues. CDR1 and CDR2 from the germline V gene are SGHAT and FQNNGV. The trim removed 6 bases at V and 6 bases at J, leaving 13 bases unmatched. The CDR3 nucleotides are TGTGCCAGCAGATCGATAGCGGGGCCGTTTGGCAATGAGCAGTTCTTC. Translating it yields CASRSIAGPFGNEQFF.

The chain couples TRBV6-5 to TRBJ2-7; TRBD2 agrees at 11 bases. V dropped 5 bases and J dropped 4; count of bases not matched to a gene: 1. This CDR3 is built from 13 residues. Germline V CDR1 and CDR2: MNHEY, SVGAGI. This CDR3 is CASSRTSGYEQYF. The CDR3 DNA sequence: TGTGCCAGCAGTAGGACTAGCGGGTACGAGCAGTACTTC.

DNA of the CDR3: TGTGCCAGCAGTTACTCTTCACAGGTTCAAGAGACCCAGTACTTC. Translated: CASSYSSQVQETQYF. The chain recombines TRBV6-5 with TRBJ2-5; tentatively, D is TRBD1 (5 bases). V gave up 0 bases and J gave up 2 bases, with 10 bases separating them. Germline V gene sequence: CDR1 MNHEY, CDR2 SVGAGI. This CDR3 has 15 residues.

The chain carries TRBV6-5 and TRBJ1-1; D remains unclear. V was clipped by 5 bases and J by 1 base, with 11 bases between them. This CDR3 comprises 14 residues. In germline, CDR1 is MNHEY, CDR2 SVGAGI. CDR3 loop: CASSRQGGNTEAFF. For the CDR3, the DNA is TGTGCCAGCAGTCGACAAGGTGGGAACACTGAAGCTTTCTTT.

V gene TRBV11-1 combines with J gene TRBJ1-5, with D possibly TRBD1 on 5 matching bases. The CDR3 runs 15 residues. Trimming took 3 bases from V and 6 from J, leaving 15 bases between them. Per germline, CDR1 SGHAT and CDR2 FQDESV (reference sequence). In nucleotides, the CDR3 is TGTGCCAGCAGCTTGGACAACCGGGGGAGTCAGCCCCAGCATTTT. Amino acid sequence: CASSLDNRGSQPQHF.

V usage is TRBV7-2 and J usage is TRBJ2-1; D is uncertain. Trimming stripped 5 bases from V and 6 bases from J, with 17 bases between. The CDR3 is 15 residues long. The germline gives CDR1 SGHTA, CDR2 FQGNSA. The CDR3 coding sequence is TGTGCCAGCAGCCCTTGGCTGGCGGCCCGCAATGAGCAGTTCTTC. Its protein is CASSPWLAARNEQFF.

V usage is TRBV28 and J usage is TRBJ2-7; unclear D gene. The germline gives CDR1 MDHEN, CDR2 SYDVKM. V shed 8 bases and J shed 2 bases, with 34 bases lying between them. The CDR3 contains 20 residues. The CDR3 sequence is CASSLSVMRPNWLDTYEQYF. DNA of the CDR3: TGTGCCAGCTCTCTTTCTGTAATGCGGCCAAACTGGCTAGATACCTACGAGCAGTACTTC.

The chain recombines TRBV2 with TRBJ2-7, with 9 nucleotides matching TRBD2. CDR3 length: 13 residues. Germline lookup yields CDR1 SNHLY and CDR2 FYNNEI. Unmatched junction bases numbered 6, after V lost 5 bases and J lost 7 bases. DNA of the CDR3: TGTGCCAGCAGTTCGCGGGAGGGCCGGGAGCAGTACTTC. Protein: CASSSREGREQYF.

The gene calls are TRBV28 and TRBJ1-4; D gene unclear. The V end was cut by 2 bases, the J end by 4 bases, with 5 bases between. The V gene's germline CDR1 is MDHEN and CDR2 SYDVKM. This CDR3 has 13 amino acids. In nucleotides, the CDR3 is TGTGCCAGCAGTTTACGGCATAATGAAAAACTGTTTTTT. It specifies CASSLRHNEKLFF. The variable domain in full, with the rest retrieved from reference TRBV28 and TRBJ1-4, is DVKVTQSSRYLVKRTGEKVFLECVQDMDHENMFWYRQDPGLGLRLIYFSYDVKMKEKGDIPEGYSVSREKKERFSLILESASTNQTSMYLCASSLRHNEKLFFGSGTQLSVL.

The chain uses TRBV7-8 and TRBJ2-7; TRBD1 matches at 11 bases. This CDR3 has 15 residues. V shed 5 bases and J 6 bases; nucleotides not matched to a gene: 9. The germline V gene encodes CDR1 SGHVS and CDR2 FQNEAQ. CDR3 sequence (DNA): TGTGCCAGCAGCAAGGGACAGGGGGATCTGGTCGAGCAGTACTTC. The encoded protein is CASSKGQGDLVEQYF.

This chain joins TRBV6-5 and TRBJ2-1; perhaps TRBD2 as D (6 bases). V was cut by 3 bases and J by 7 bases, with 16 bases left in between. The CDR3 consists of 15 residues. The V gene's germline CDR1 is MNHEY and CDR2 SVGAGI. CDR3 region: CASSYMLASKNEQFF. In DNA, the CDR3 is TGTGCCAGCAGTTATATGCTAGCGTCCAAAAATGAGCAGTTCTTC.

The chain employs TRBV9 and TRBJ2-3; 16 nucleotides line up with TRBD2. From germline, CDR1 is SGDLS and CDR2 YYNGEE. This CDR3 spans 17 amino acids. J gave up 4 bases and V 0 bases, and 2 bases lay outside the gene matches. The CDR3 here is CASSVAGTSGRADTQYF. As DNA, the CDR3 is TGTGCCAGCAGCGTAGCCGGGACTAGCGGGAGGGCAGATACGCAGTATTTT.

For the CDR3, the DNA is TGTGCCACCGGTACAGGGGGCGCGAGCTACGAGCAGTACTTC. Protein product: CATGTGGASYEQYF. V gene TRBV27 combines with J gene TRBJ2-7, with 9 bases matching TRBD1. This CDR3 has 14 residues. J lost 3 bases, V lost 10 bases, and 10 bases had no gene match. From germline, CDR1 is MNHEY and CDR2 SMNVEV (reference sequence).

The chain joins TRBV5-1 to TRBJ1-2; the D is unclear. Trimming left V 2 bases short and J 2 bases short, with 7 bases between. This CDR3 is built from 13 residues. Germline loops: CDR1 SGHRS, CDR2 YFSETQ. The CDR3 region has the DNA TGCGCCAGCAGCTTAGTGGGAAACTATGGCTACACCTTC. It is translated as CASSLVGNYGYTF.

This clone was recorded a few times. This sequence joins TRBV5-8 and TRBJ1-4; D call uncertain. Trimming cost V 1 base and J 8 bases, with 9 bases left between them. This CDR3 is built from 13 residues. Germline assignment: CDR1 SGHTS and CDR2 YDEGEE. The CDR3 nucleotides read TGTGCCAGCAGCTTGTGGACGGGGGAAAAACTGTTTTTT. As protein: CASSLWTGEKLFF.

This clone was seen a few times. The chain recombines TRBV18 with TRBJ2-5, with TRBD1 identical over 9 bases. The J segment lost 7 bases and the V segment lost 4 bases, leaving 19 bases of the junction unmatched. The CDR3 runs 18 residues. CDR1 is KGHSH, CDR2 LQKENI, per germline. The DNA for the CDR3 is TGTGCCAGCTCACTTCAGAGGATCCGGGACAGGGTTCGATGGACCCAGTACTTC. Protein: CASSLQRIRDRVRWTQYF.

The genes are TRBV6-5 and TRBJ1-1; D is perhaps TRBD1 (6 bases). The germline gives CDR1 MNHEY, CDR2 SVGAGI. The CDR3 spans 13 residues. V was trimmed by 2 bases and J by 4 bases, leaving 8 bases between them. The CDR3 DNA follows: TGTGCCAGCAGTTACGAGGGGGTCACTGAAGCTTTCTTT. Translating gives CASSYEGVTEAFF.

The chain recombines TRBV5-4 with TRBJ2-3; no reliable D call. Germline-derived CDR1 and CDR2 are SGHNT and YYREEE (reference sequence). The V end lost 7 bases, the J end lost 0 bases, and 12 bases lay between the germline ends. This CDR3 has 14 residues. CDR3 protein: CASGHGASTDTQYF. The CDR3 nucleotides read TGTGCCAGCGGCCACGGTGCTAGCACAGATACGCAGTATTTT.

A few counts support this clone. The V and J genes are TRBV4-3 and TRBJ2-5; no firm D call. Germline lookup yields CDR1 LGHNA and CDR2 YSLEER. The length of the CDR3 is 14 residues. Trimming pared 3 bases from V and 2 bases from J, leaving 10 bases between. The CDR3: CASSQRWLQETQYF. The CDR3 DNA reads TGCGCCAGCAGCCAGAGGTGGCTGCAAGAGACCCAGTACTTC.